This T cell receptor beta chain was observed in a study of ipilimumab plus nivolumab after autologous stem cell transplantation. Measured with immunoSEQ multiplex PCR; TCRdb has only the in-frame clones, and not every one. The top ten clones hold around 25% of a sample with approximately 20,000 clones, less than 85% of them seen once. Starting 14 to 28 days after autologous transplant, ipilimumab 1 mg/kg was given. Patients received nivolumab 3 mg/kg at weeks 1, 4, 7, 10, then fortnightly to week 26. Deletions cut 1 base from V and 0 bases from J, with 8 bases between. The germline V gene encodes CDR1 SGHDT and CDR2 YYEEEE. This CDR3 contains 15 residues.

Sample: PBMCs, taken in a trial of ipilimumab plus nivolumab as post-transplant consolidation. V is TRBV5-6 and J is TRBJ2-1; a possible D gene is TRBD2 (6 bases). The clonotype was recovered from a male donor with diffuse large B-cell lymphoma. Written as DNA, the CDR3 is TGTGCCAGCAGCTTGATCGGGAGCTCCTACAATGAGCAGTTCTTC. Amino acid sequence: CASSLIGSSYNEQFF.